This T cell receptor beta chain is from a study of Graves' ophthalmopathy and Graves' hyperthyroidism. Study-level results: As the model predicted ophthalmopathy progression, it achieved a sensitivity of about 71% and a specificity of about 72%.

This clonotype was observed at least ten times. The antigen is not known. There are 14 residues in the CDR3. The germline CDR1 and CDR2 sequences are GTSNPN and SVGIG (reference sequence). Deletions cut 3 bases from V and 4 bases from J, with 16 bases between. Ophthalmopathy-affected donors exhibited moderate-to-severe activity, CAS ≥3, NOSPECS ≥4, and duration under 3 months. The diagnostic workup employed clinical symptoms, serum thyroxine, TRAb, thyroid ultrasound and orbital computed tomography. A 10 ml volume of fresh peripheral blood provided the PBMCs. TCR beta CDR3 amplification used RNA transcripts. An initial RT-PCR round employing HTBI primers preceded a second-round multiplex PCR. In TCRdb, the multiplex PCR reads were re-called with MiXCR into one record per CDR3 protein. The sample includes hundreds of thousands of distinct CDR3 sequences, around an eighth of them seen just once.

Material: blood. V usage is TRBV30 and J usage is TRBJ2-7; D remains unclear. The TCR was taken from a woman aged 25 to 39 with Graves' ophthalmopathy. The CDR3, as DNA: TGTGCCTGGAGGGGGATCACGGGCCCTTACGAGCAGTACTTC. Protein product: CAWRGITGPYEQYF.